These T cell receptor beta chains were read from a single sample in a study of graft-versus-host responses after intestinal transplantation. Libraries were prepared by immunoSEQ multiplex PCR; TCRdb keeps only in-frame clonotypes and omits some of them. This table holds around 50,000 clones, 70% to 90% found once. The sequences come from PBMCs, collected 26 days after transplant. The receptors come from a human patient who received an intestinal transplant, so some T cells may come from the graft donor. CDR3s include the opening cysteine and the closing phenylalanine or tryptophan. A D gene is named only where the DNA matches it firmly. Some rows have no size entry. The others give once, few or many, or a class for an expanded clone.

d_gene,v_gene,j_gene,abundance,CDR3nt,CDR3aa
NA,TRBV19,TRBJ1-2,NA,TGTGCCAGTATGGAGACTATGGCGAACTATGGCTACACCTTC,CASMETMANYGYTF
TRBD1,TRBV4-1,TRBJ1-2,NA,TGCGCCAGCAGCCTCGTGGACAGGGCGGACTATGGCTACACCTTC,CASSLVDRADYGYTF
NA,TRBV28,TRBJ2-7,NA,TGTGCCAGCAGTTTGACTAGTCTTTCCTACGAGCAGTACTTC,CASSLTSLSYEQYF
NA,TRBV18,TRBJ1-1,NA,TGTGCCAGCTCACCTACTCTGACTTCGAACACTGAAGCTTTCTTT,CASSPTLTSNTEAFF
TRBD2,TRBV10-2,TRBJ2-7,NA,TGCGCCAGCAGTGTCGCTAGCGGGGGTCAAGAGCAGTACTTC,CASSVASGGQEQYF
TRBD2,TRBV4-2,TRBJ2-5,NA,TGTGCCAGCAGCCGACGGCGGGGGGTCGGGGAGACCCAGTACTTC,CASSRRRGVGETQYF
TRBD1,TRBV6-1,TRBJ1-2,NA,TGTGCCATCGAGTCGACAGGGGCAAACTATGGCTACACCTTC,CAIESTGANYGYTF
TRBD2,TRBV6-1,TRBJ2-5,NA,TGTGCCAGCAGGTCACTAGCGGGAGGGGGGGAGACCCAGTACTTC,CASRSLAGGGETQYF
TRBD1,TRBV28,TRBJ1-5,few,TGTGCCAGCAGTTTATCCGGGACAGGGTTTCAGCCCCAGCATTTT,CASSLSGTGFQPQHF
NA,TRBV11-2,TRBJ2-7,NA,TGTGCCAGCAGCTTAGGAGCTACAGCCTACGAGCAGTACTTC,CASSLGATAYEQYF
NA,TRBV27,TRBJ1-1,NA,TGTGCCAGCAGGCGGATACAGGGTCTCGCGGACACTGAAGCTTTCTTT,CASRRIQGLADTEAFF
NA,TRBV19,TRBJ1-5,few,TGTGCCAGTAGCGGGTCAGCAAATCAGCCCCAGCATTTT,CASSGSANQPQHF
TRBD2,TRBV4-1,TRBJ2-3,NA,TGCGCCAGCAGCCAACTAGGACTAGCGGCGGATACGCAGTATTTT,CASSQLGLAADTQYF
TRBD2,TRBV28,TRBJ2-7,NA,TGTGCCAGCAGTTTTACGGCGGGAGTCATATACGAGCAGTACTTC,CASSFTAGVIYEQYF
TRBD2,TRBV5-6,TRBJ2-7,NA,TGTGCCAGCAGCTTGATACGGGGGGGCAGGTACGAGCAGTACTTC,CASSLIRGGRYEQYF
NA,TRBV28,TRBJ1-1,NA,TGTGTCCACGGGGGGATGAACACTGAAGCTTTCTTT,CVHGGMNTEAFF
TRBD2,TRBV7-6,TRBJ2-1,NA,TGTGCCAGCAGCCCAGGACTAGCGGGGGATAGCTCCTACAATGAGCAGTTCTTC,CASSPGLAGDSSYNEQFF
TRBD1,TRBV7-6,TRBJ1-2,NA,TGTGCCAGCAGCTTAGGACAGGGGGATGGCTACACCTTC,CASSLGQGDGYTF
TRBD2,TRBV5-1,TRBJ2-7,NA,TGCGCCAGCAGCTTGACTAGCGCGAGCTCCTACGAGCAGTACTTC,CASSLTSASSYEQYF
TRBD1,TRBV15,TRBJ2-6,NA,TGTGCCACCAGCACAGGGGGTGGGACCTCTGGGGCCAACGTCCTGACTTTC,CATSTGGGTSGANVLTF
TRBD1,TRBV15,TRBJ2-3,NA,TGTGCCACCAGCCCGGGACAGGGCGGGGATACGCAGTATTTT,CATSPGQGGDTQYF
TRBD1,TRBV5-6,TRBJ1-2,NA,TGTGCCAGCAGCTTGTCAGGGGGCCGCTATGGCTACACCTTC,CASSLSGGRYGYTF
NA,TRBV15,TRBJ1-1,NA,TGTGCCACCAGCAGGGAGGCGGTGGGCACTAAAGCTTTCTTT,CATSREAVGTKAFF
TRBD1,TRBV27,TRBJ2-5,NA,TGTGCCAGCAGTTTAAGCGGGACAGGGAGAGAGACCCAGTACTTC,CASSLSGTGRETQYF
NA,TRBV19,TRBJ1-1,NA,TGTGCCAGTAGTATATCAGGGGTCGGGATTACTGAAGCTTTCTTT,CASSISGVGITEAFF
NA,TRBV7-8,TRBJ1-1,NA,TGTGCCAGCAGCTTAGGACGGGAGATCACTGAAGCTTTCTTT,CASSLGREITEAFF